These 29 T cell receptor beta chains were sequenced from one sample in a study of T cell clonality in common variable immunodeficiency. Profiled with immunoSEQ multiplex PCR; TCRdb holds only in-frame clones, not every one. This sample carries 15,000 to 20,000 clones, none of them present only once. These receptors have no identified antigens. General study findings and limits: Reportedly, TCR beta sequences from common variable immunodeficiency showed fewer deletions and N-nucleotide insertions.

Sequencing used peripheral blood mononuclear cells. The source is a human donor with common variable immunodeficiency.

In this sample, this clone turned up a few times. The CDR3 goes on 3 residues after the read ends, and that part is filled in from the germline J gene. This specimen includes other DNA sequences encoding the same CDR3. V gene TRBV7-3 combines with J gene TRBJ2-5, with TRBD2 identical over 7 bases. Per germline, CDR1 SGHTA and CDR2 FQGTGA. The CDR3 covers 14 residues. V trimming: 2 bases; J trimming: 3 bases; junction bases outside the gene matches: 3. The part of the CDR3 DNA that was read is TGTGCCAGCAGCTTATTGGCGGGAGAAGAGACC. This encodes CASSLLAGEET. The CDR3 reads in full as CASSLLAGEETQYF.

By its share, this clone is medium-sized (0.01 to 0.1%). From the germline J gene comes the end of the CDR3, since the read stops 3 residues before it. The chain has TRBV5-1 and TRBJ1-3; tentative D call: TRBD1 (5 bases). CDR1 is SGHRS and CDR2 is YFSETQ in the germline V gene. The CDR3 length is 17 residues. V lost 0 bases, J lost 0 bases, and 13 bases lay in between. CDR3 sequence reads: CASSLGGSSSSGNTIYF. CDR3 bases read: TGCGCCAGCAGCTTGGGGGGCAGCTCGAGCTCTGGAAACACC.

This clone has more than one count but fewer than ten. The read terminates 3 residues ahead of where the CDR3 ends, so the germline J gene completes it. The V and J genes are TRBV6-2 or TRBV6-3 and TRBJ1-5; D not certain. Trimming shortened V by 8 bases and J by 3 bases, and 14 bases separated the two germline ends. The germline gives CDR1 MNHEY, CDR2 SVGEGT. The CDR3 contains 14 residues. The CDR3 DNA, read in part, is TGTGCCAGCGGGCGGGCCTCGGTCAATCAGCCC. Encoded protein: CASGRASVNQP. The full CDR3 protein is CASGRASVNQPQHF.

Notes on this clone: The observed sequence ends 3 residues before the CDR3 terminus, with the missing tail filled in from the germline J gene. J is TRBJ2-3 and V is TRBV19, with TRBD2 identical over 9 bases. The CDR3 has 15 residues. Germline CDR1 is LNHDA and CDR2 is SQIVND (reference sequence). The V segment lost 3 bases and the J segment 2 bases; nucleotides outside the gene matches: 3. The CDR3 loop is CASSISGSTTDTQYF. The sequenced part of the CDR3 DNA is TGTGCCAGTAGTATTAGCGGGAGTACCACAGATACG.

This clone was seen a few times. The CDR3 goes on 3 residues after the read ends, and that part is filled in from the germline J gene. This chain uses TRBV5-1 with TRBJ1-2, with D perhaps matching TRBD1 (5 bases). The V gene lost 1 base and the J gene lost 4 bases, with 8 bases spanning the gap. CDR1 and CDR2 (germline): SGHRS, YFSETQ. The CDR3 runs 13 residues. The CDR3 sequence: CASSLRGSYGYTF. The DNA read from the CDR3 is TGCGCCAGCAGCTTGCGGGGGAGCTATGGC.

The part of the CDR3 DNA that was read is TGTGCCAGCAGCTTGGTGGGACAGGTCTCCTACGAG. It specifies CASSLVGQVSYE. The whole CDR3 sequence is CASSLVGQVSYEQYF. The V and J genes are TRBV5-6 and TRBJ2-7, with 8 nucleotides matching TRBD1. The read ends 3 residues shy of where the CDR3 ends; the end is completed using the germline J gene. The CDR3 has 15 amino acids. Per germline, CDR1 SGHDT and CDR2 YYEEEE. V shed 0 bases and J 0 bases; nucleotides not matched to a gene: 2.

Points on this clone: The read is 3 residues too short to cover the CDR3 end, so that end is filled in from the germline J gene. The rearrangement uses TRBV29-1 and TRBJ1-2; D ambiguous. CDR3 length: 11 residues. Trimming took 5 bases from V and 5 from J, leaving 9 bases between them. The V gene's germline CDR1 is SQVTM and CDR2 ANQGSEA. The CDR3 sequence: CSVPEPYGYTF. Incomplete CDR3 DNA: TGCAGCGTTCCCGAGCCATATGGC.

This clone was counted only a few times. Read coverage stops 3 residues before the CDR3 terminus; the germline J gene supplies the remainder. The chain recombines TRBV7-2 with TRBJ2-3; D not certain. V dropped 0 bases and J dropped 2 bases, with 6 bases sitting between them. Per germline, CDR1 SGHTA and CDR2 FQGNSA. This CDR3 is 14 amino acids long. Here the CDR3 reads CASSLAAYTDTQYF. The CDR3 bases that were read are TGTGCCAGCAGCTTAGCGGCTTACACAGATACG.

This clone showed up just a few times. Coverage ceases 3 residues before the CDR3 finishes, and the germline J gene fills in the end. The rearrangement links TRBV7-9 to TRBJ2-1, with D possibly TRBD2 on 5 matching bases. V was shortened by 5 bases and J by 7 bases, with 18 bases between the two germline ends. Germline V CDR1 and CDR2: SEHNR, FQNEAQ (reference sequence). The CDR3 runs to 15 residues. The CDR3 bases that were read are TGTGCCAGCAGCCGACTACCCCGGGATCCAAATGAG. Translating gives CASSRLPRDPNE. The full CDR3 protein is CASSRLPRDPNEQFF.

Notes on this clone: Read data end 3 residues before the CDR3 end; the end is taken from the germline J gene. V gene TRBV19 combines with J gene TRBJ2-7; 8 bases match TRBD1. CDR1 and CDR2 (germline): LNHDA, SQIVND (reference sequence). The V and J ends lost 5 bases and 1 base, in that order; junction bases with no gene match: 4. This CDR3 is built from 14 residues. The part of the CDR3 DNA that was read is TGTGCCAGTAGTGGCTACAGGGGGTCCTACGAG. Translating gives CASSGYRGSYE. The complete CDR3 sequence is CASSGYRGSYEQYF.

Note on this clone: The sequenced fragment ends 3 residues before the CDR3 boundary, so the rest is inferred from the germline J gene. This sequence joins TRBV7-8 and TRBJ2-5; TRBD1 agrees at 9 bases. Germline-derived CDR1 and CDR2 are SGHVS and FQNEAQ. The ends lost 3 bases at V and 5 bases at J; junction bases unmatched: 4. The CDR3 length is 14 residues. CDR3 sequence reads: CASSFGQGMETQYF. The sequenced CDR3 bases are TGTGCCAGCAGCTTTGGACAGGGGATGGAGACC.

This clone appeared a few times. CDR3 sequence: CASSALILAAGELFF. The sequenced CDR3 bases are TGTGCCAGCAGTGCCTTGATACTAGCGGCCGGGGAG. V is TRBV6-1 and J is TRBJ2-2; 8 nucleotides match TRBD2. The observed sequence ends 3 residues before the CDR3 terminus, with the missing tail filled in from the germline J gene. This CDR3 is 15 amino acids long. V shed 4 bases and J 6 bases; nucleotides not matched to a gene: 7. Germline lookup yields CDR1 MNHNS and CDR2 SASEGT.

A note on this clone: The read terminates 3 residues before the CDR3 end, so the remaining end is supplied by the germline J gene. This rearrangement joins TRBV30 to TRBJ1-5; D is unresolved. The CDR3 runs to 13 residues. The V end was cut by 0 bases, the J end by 3 bases, with 6 bases between. Germline V lookup: CDR1 GTSNPN, CDR2 SVGIG (reference sequence). This CDR3 is CAWSVTDNQPQHF. Incomplete CDR3 DNA: TGTGCCTGGAGTGTTACAGACAATCAGCCC.

This clone was recorded at least ten times. CDR3: CASSYDFRGPADTQYF. The sequenced part of the CDR3 DNA is TGTGCCAGCAGTTACGACTTTAGGGGGCCCGCAGATACG. The V gene is TRBV6-2 or TRBV6-3, the J gene TRBJ2-3, with TRBD1 matching 7 bases. The CDR3 extends 3 residues past the end of the read, so its final part is completed from the germline J gene. V trimming: 2 bases; J trimming: 4 bases; junction bases outside the gene matches: 9. The CDR3 spans 16 residues. CDR1 is MNHEY and CDR2 is SVGEGT in the germline V gene.

With regard to this clone: The missing CDR3 end, 3 residues past where the read stops, is filled in from the germline J gene. The V and J genes are TRBV19 and TRBJ1-5; unclear D gene. The CDR3 totals 15 residues. CDR1 is LNHDA and CDR2 is SQIVND in the germline V gene (reference sequence). V lost 5 bases to trimming and J lost 1 base, with 12 bases between them. CDR3 DNA, as far as it was read: TGTGCCAGTAGTCCGCGGCAGACCAGCAATCAGCCC. Its translation is CASSPRQTSNQP. The complete CDR3 protein is CASSPRQTSNQPQHF.

Of note for this clone: From the germline J gene comes the end of the CDR3, since the read stops 3 residues before it. The chain carries TRBV30 and TRBJ1-5, with a weak D call TRBD1 (5 bases). V shed 0 bases and J shed 0 bases, with 18 bases lying between them. CDR3 length: 18 amino acids. Germline CDR1 GTSNPN, CDR2 SVGIG (reference sequence). The sequenced part of the CDR3 DNA is TGTGCCTGGAGTGTGGGGGGTACGGCCGTATATAGCAATCAGCCC. Translated: CAWSVGGTAVYSNQP. The complete CDR3 sequence is CAWSVGGTAVYSNQPQHF.

As to this clone: The CDR3 goes on 3 residues after the read ends, and that part is filled in from the germline J gene. V and J are TRBV2 and TRBJ2-3; D possibly corresponds to TRBD1 (6 bases). Germline CDR1 SNHLY, CDR2 FYNNEI. The CDR3 runs to 13 residues. V was clipped by 7 bases and J by 1 base, with 9 bases between them. CDR3 amino acids: CASTGAGTDTQYF. The CDR3 DNA, read in part, is TGTGCCAGCACAGGGGCTGGCACAGATACG.

In regard to this clone: The read ends 3 residues before the CDR3 terminus; that terminus is restored from the germline J gene. The V call is TRBV5-1, the J call TRBJ2-5, with TRBD1 matching over 8 bases. The CDR3 extends over 17 amino acids. V dropped 0 bases and J dropped 4; count of bases not matched to a gene: 11. Germline CDR1 is SGHRS and CDR2 is YFSETQ. CDR3 protein: CASSLATKSGGGETQYF. The sequenced CDR3 bases are TGCGCCAGCAGCTTGGCAACTAAATCAGGGGGCGGAGAGACC.

In the case of this clone: Read coverage stops 3 residues before the CDR3 terminus; the germline J gene supplies the remainder. This chain joins TRBV19 and TRBJ2-1; D perhaps matches TRBD2 (6 bases). The V gene's germline CDR1 is LNHDA and CDR2 SQIVND (reference sequence). V was trimmed by 3 bases and J by 0 bases, leaving 12 bases between them. The CDR3 contains 16 residues. The sequenced part of the CDR3 DNA is TGTGCCAGTAGTATGGTCGCGGGGAGCTCCTACAATGAG. Its translation: CASSMVAGSSYNE. In full, the CDR3 reads CASSMVAGSSYNEQFF.

Of note for this clone: Sequencing ends 3 residues short of the CDR3 end; the germline J gene provides the rest. Additional DNA sequences in this sample encode the identical CDR3. The chain links TRBV18 to TRBJ2-7; TRBD2 agrees at 14 bases. J gave up 4 bases and V 2 bases, and 4 bases lay outside the gene matches. The germline V gene encodes CDR1 KGHSH and CDR2 LQKENI. The CDR3 consists of 16 residues. The CDR3 is CASSPAGTSGGYEQYF. The sequenced part of the CDR3 DNA is TGTGCCAGCTCACCAGCCGGGACTAGCGGGGGATACGAG.

A word on this clone: The missing CDR3 end, 3 residues past where the read stops, is filled in from the germline J gene. The V and J genes are TRBV7-9 and TRBJ1-3, with D unclear. V lost 8 bases, J lost 0 bases, and 5 bases lay in between. CDR3 length: 12 amino acids. The germline CDR1 and CDR2 sequences are SEHNR and FQNEAQ (reference sequence). The CDR3 bases that were read are TGTGCCAGCCTCCCCTCTGGAAACACC. Its translation is CASLPSGNT. The entire CDR3 is CASLPSGNTIYF.

For this clone: The read ends 3 residues shy of where the CDR3 ends; the end is completed using the germline J gene. This chain joins TRBV7-3 and TRBJ2-7, with 11 bases aligning to TRBD2. The CDR3 totals 15 residues. With V trimmed by 5 bases and J by 5 bases, 8 bases remained unmatched. CDR1 and CDR2 (germline): SGHTA, FQGTGA. This CDR3 is CASSTLAGGFDEQYF. Partial CDR3 DNA: TGTGCCAGCAGCACCTTAGCGGGAGGGTTTGACGAG.

The CDR3: CASGTSRGVHEQFF. Incomplete CDR3 DNA: TGTGCCAGCGGCACGAGCAGGGGGGTGCATGAG. The chain has TRBV7-9 and TRBJ2-1, with a weak D call TRBD1 (7 bases). The read gets to within 3 residues of the CDR3 end, and the germline J gene fills in the rest. Deletions cut 8 bases from V and 8 bases from J, with 19 bases between. The CDR3 consists of 14 residues. The V gene's germline CDR1 is SEHNR and CDR2 FQNEAQ (reference sequence).

This clone was seen a handful of times. The read terminates 3 residues before the CDR3 end, so the remaining end is supplied by the germline J gene. This chain links TRBV6-2 or TRBV6-3 with TRBJ2-7; 8 bases agree with TRBD2. This CDR3 has 14 residues. Trimming took 4 bases from V and 2 from J; bases not matched to a gene: 4. Germline CDR1 is MNHEY and CDR2 is SVGEGT. CDR3 DNA (partial): TGTGCCAGCAGTTTACTAGCGGAGGCCTACGAG. This codes for CASSLLAEAYE. In full, the CDR3 reads CASSLLAEAYEQYF.

This clone was observed a handful of times. The read is 3 residues too short to cover the CDR3 end, so that end is filled in from the germline J gene. This chain joins TRBV6-2 or TRBV6-3 and TRBJ1-6, with D perhaps TRBD1 (5 bases). The V gene's germline CDR1 is MNHEY and CDR2 SVGEGT. CDR3 size: 13 residues. V was cut by 7 bases and J by 5 bases, with 9 bases left in between. This CDR3 is CASTRGNNSPLHF. The covered CDR3 bases are TGTGCCAGCACGAGGGGAAATAATTCACCC.

This clone is large (0.1 to 1%) within its sample. The CDR3 end falls 3 residues outside the read, so it is completed with the germline J gene. J is TRBJ1-5 and V is TRBV10-3; D is perhaps TRBD1 (6 bases). Trimming left V 3 bases short and J 4 bases short, with 10 bases between. Germline V gene lookup returns CDR1 ENHRY and CDR2 SYGVKD. The CDR3 is 14 residues long. The CDR3 bases that were read are TGTGCCATCAGTGATGGAGGGGGAAATCAGCCC. It specifies CAISDGGGNQP. The complete CDR3 reads CAISDGGGNQPQHF.

This clone was observed a handful of times. The read gets to within 3 residues of the CDR3 end, and the germline J gene fills in the rest. The chain has TRBV7-2 and TRBJ2-5, with D possibly being TRBD2 (6 bases). Germline V gene data show CDR1 as SGHTA and CDR2 as FQGNSA. V shed 5 bases and J shed 2 bases, with 15 bases lying between them. The CDR3 consists of 15 residues. CDR3 sequence: CASSRNTGGQETQYF. CDR3 DNA, as far as it was read: TGTGCCAGCAGCCGTAACACCGGAGGGCAAGAGACC.

On this clone: The read falls 3 residues short of the CDR3 end, and the missing part is taken from the germline J gene. The genes are TRBV18 and TRBJ1-1; TRBD1 might be the D (5 bases). Germline loops: CDR1 KGHSH, CDR2 LQKENI. V lost 3 bases and J lost 0, with 11 bases in between. The CDR3 contains 15 residues. The CDR3 bases that were read are TGTGCCAGCTCACCCCGAGGGGTTTTGAACACTGAA. Residues: CASSPRGVLNTE. The full CDR3 reads CASSPRGVLNTEAFF.

As concerns this clone: The read terminates 3 residues ahead of where the CDR3 ends, so the germline J gene completes it. This sequence joins TRBV7-2 and TRBJ2-7; weak D call: TRBD2 (5 bases). Trimming pared 2 bases from V and 2 bases from J, leaving 10 bases between. Per germline, CDR1 SGHTA and CDR2 FQGNSA. This CDR3 contains 14 residues. CDR3 sequence: CASSLKSGPYEQYF. The CDR3 DNA, read in part, is TGTGCCAGCAGCTTAAAGAGCGGCCCCTACGAG.